The 10 T cell receptor beta chains given below trace back to one sample, sequenced in a study of CD8 T cells in Susac syndrome (dated by TCRdb to between 2017 and 2020). The library was produced with the immunoSEQ multiplex PCR assay. RNA was extracted using the RNeasy kit, and roughly 0.5 to 1 microgram was reverse transcribed with random hexamers. TCRdb redid the processing of the public reads, applying fastp at Q25 and MiXCR, and retained in-frame beta chains. Each CDR3 protein gets just one entry, which takes the most common genes and DNA from the rows behind it. The sample contains over 150,000 distinct CDR3 sequences, roughly 94% of them found a single time. The top ten clonotypes cover about 0.1% of the sample. The specimen sequenced was CD4+ T cells from PBMCs. These receptors all stem from a human donor with Susac syndrome.

The chain has TRBV20-1 and TRBJ2-7; no reliable D call. Germline V gene sequence: CDR1 DFQATT, CDR2 SNEGSKA (reference sequence). The germline V and J ends were trimmed by 2 bases and 4 bases, with 18 bases remaining between them. The CDR3 has 15 residues. The CDR3 spells CSARRAPARLYEQYF. The CDR3 DNA reads TGCAGTGCTAGAAGGGCCCCAGCGCGCCTTTACGAGCAGTACTTC.

This chain connects TRBV5-6 to TRBJ1-5, with TRBD1 matching 8 bases. The length of the CDR3 is 15 residues. J was trimmed by 7 bases and V by 5 bases; bases with no gene match: 11. The V gene's germline CDR1 is SGHDT and CDR2 YYEEEE. CDR3 sequence: CASRSKGTGIQPQHF. The CDR3 coding sequence is TGTGCCAGCAGATCTAAAGGGACAGGTATACAGCCCCAGCATTTT.

This clonotype was detected only once. The chain carries TRBV6-2 or TRBV6-3 and TRBJ2-5, with a weak D call TRBD1 (5 bases). With 6 bases removed from V and 4 bases from J, the gap between germline ends came to 15 bases. The CDR3 has 14 amino acids. Germline CDR1 reads MNHEY; CDR2 reads SVGEGT. In nucleotides, the CDR3 is TGTGCCAGCAGAGCAATGTCAGGGATAGAGACCCAGTACTTC. Translating it yields CASRAMSGIETQYF.

The chain is built from TRBV4-2 and TRBJ2-1; D remains ambiguous. CDR1 and CDR2 from the germline V gene are LGHNA and YNFKEQ. V was cut by 3 bases and J by 4 bases, with 10 bases left in between. This CDR3 region has 14 residues. The CDR3 protein is CASSQLRGYNEQFF. The CDR3 bases are TGTGCCAGCAGCCAGTTGCGAGGTTACAATGAGCAGTTCTTC.

The chain has TRBV2 and TRBJ1-1; D is uncertain. CDR1 and CDR2 (germline): SNHLY, FYNNEI. V lost 4 bases and J 7 bases, leaving 10 bases between the germline ends. The CDR3 has 12 amino acids. The CDR3 bases are TGTGCCAGCAGTGGTGGGTGGGTTGAAGCTTTCTTT. Its protein product is CASSGGWVEAFF.

This chain connects TRBV4-1 to TRBJ2-5, with D unresolved. Between the trimmed V and J ends, which lost 0 bases and 9 bases, there was a span of 5 bases. Germline V CDR1 and CDR2: MGHRA, YSYEKL. The CDR3 sequence is 11 residues long. The DNA of the CDR3 is TGCGCCAGCAGCCAAGATGGGGCCCAGTACTTC. It specifies CASSQDGAQYF.

V and J are TRBV20-1 and TRBJ1-4; 8 nucleotides line up with TRBD1. The V gene end was trimmed by 2 bases and the J gene end by 6 bases; junction bases not matched to a gene: 5. CDR3 length: 14 amino acids. CDR1 and CDR2 (germline): DFQATT, SNEGSKA (reference sequence). This CDR3 reads CSARTGTGDEKLFF. DNA of the CDR3: TGCAGTGCTAGAACCGGGACAGGAGATGAAAAACTGTTTTTT.

CDR3 sequence reads: CASSPSPVGQPQHF. The CDR3 DNA reads TGCGCCAGCAGCCCAAGCCCCGTCGGGCAGCCCCAGCATTTT. The chain carries TRBV4-3 and TRBJ1-5; no definite D call. The CDR3 loop spans 14 amino acids. V lost 4 bases and J lost 7, with 14 bases in between. Per the germline V gene, CDR1 is LGHNA and CDR2 is YSLEER.

The gene calls are TRBV2 and TRBJ2-7, with no clear D. Between the trimmed V and J ends, which lost 8 bases and 3 bases, there was a span of 8 bases. This CDR3 spans 11 amino acids. Germline V gene lookup returns CDR1 SNHLY and CDR2 FYNNEI. The CDR3 protein is CASSVLYEQYF. As DNA, the CDR3 is TGTGCCAGCTCAGTCCTCTACGAGCAGTACTTC.

In DNA, the CDR3 is TGTGCCAGCTCACGACCCGGGACAGACGGCTGGGATACGCAGTATTTT. Amino acid sequence: CASSRPGTDGWDTQYF. The gene calls are TRBV18 and TRBJ2-3; 7 bases line up with TRBD1. The CDR3 is 16 amino acids. From germline, CDR1 is KGHSH and CDR2 LQKENI. V gave up 4 bases and J gave up 6 bases; unmatched junction bases: 13.